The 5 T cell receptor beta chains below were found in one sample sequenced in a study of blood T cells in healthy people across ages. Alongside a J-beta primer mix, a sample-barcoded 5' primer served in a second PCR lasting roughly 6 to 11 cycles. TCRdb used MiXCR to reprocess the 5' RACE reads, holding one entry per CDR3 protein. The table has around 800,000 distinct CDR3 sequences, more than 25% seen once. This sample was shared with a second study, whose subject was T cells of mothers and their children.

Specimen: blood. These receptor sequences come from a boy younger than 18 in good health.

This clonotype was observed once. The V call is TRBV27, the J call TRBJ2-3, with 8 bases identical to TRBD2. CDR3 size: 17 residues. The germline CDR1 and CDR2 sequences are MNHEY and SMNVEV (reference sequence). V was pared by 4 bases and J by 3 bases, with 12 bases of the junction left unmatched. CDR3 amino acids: CASSSPTGGGQTDTQYF. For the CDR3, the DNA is TGTGCCAGCAGTTCCCCGACGGGCGGGGGGCAGACAGATACGCAGTATTTT.

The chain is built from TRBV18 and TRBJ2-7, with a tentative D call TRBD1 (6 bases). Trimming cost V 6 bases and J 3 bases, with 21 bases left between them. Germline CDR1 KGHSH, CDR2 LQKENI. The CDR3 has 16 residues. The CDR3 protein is CASSHVGGRRVYEQYF. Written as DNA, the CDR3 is TGTGCCAGCTCTCATGTAGGGGGACGCCGGGTCTACGAGCAGTACTTC. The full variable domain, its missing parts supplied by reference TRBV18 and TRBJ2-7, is NAGVMQNPRHLVRRRGQEARLRCSPMKGHSHVYWYRQLPEEGLKFMVYLQKENIIDESGMPKERFSAEFPKEGPSILRIQQVVRGDSAAYFCASSHVGGRRVYEQYFGPGTRLTVT.

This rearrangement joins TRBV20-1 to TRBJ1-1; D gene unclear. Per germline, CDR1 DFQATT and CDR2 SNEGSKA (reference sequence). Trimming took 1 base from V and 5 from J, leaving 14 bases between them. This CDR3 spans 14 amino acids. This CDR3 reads CSARARRLGTEAFF. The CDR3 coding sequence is TGCAGTGCTAGAGCGCGACGCCTGGGGACTGAAGCTTTCTTT.

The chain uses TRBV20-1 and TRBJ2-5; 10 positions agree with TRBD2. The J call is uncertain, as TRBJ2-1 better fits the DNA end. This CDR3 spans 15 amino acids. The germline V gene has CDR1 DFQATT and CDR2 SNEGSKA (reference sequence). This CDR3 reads CSARGRAGGLDEQFF. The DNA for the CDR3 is TGCAGTGCTAGAGGCCGAGCGGGGGGGCTCGATGAGCAGTTCTTC.

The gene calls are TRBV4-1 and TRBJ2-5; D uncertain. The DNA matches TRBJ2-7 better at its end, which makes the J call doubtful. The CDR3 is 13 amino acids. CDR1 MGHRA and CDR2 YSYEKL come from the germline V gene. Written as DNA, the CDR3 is TGCGCCAGCAGCCCCGGACCCTTTCGCGAGCAGTACTTC. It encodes CASSPGPFREQYF.